The 11 T cell receptor beta chains below come from one sample, sequenced in a study of cytomegalovirus exposure and HLA in healthy donors. Vbeta (60) and Jbeta (13) primers were used in the PCR. Profiling relied on immunoSEQ multiplex PCR, and the TCRdb table lists in-frame clones only, not all of them. Here the sample spans under 150,000 clones, around 80% being singletons. The material sequenced was PBMCs. These receptors were collected from a man aged 50-60 years in good health and CMV-seronegative.

The gene calls are TRBV5-1 and TRBJ1-2; tentatively, D is TRBD1 (6 bases). The CDR3 covers 15 residues. Deletions cut 4 bases from V and 5 bases from J, with 18 bases between. Germline CDR1 and CDR2: SGHRS and YFSETQ. CDR3 residues: CASSPYSGGHYGYTF. In DNA form, the CDR3 reads TGCGCCAGCAGCCCCTATTCCGGGGGGCATTATGGCTACACCTTC.

This sequence joins TRBV10-1 and TRBJ2-7; the match to TRBD1 covers 12 bases. Germline V CDR1 and CDR2: WNHNN, SYGVQD (reference sequence). Unmatched junction bases numbered 13, after V lost 8 bases and J lost 5 bases. This CDR3 has 16 residues. This CDR3 is CASRPHKGQGAHEQYF. Written as DNA, the CDR3 is TGCGCCAGCCGACCCCACAAGGGACAGGGGGCCCACGAGCAGTACTTC.

The chain employs TRBV9 and TRBJ2-5; 11 bases map to TRBD2. Germline V gene sequence: CDR1 SGDLS, CDR2 YYNGEE. The CDR3 has 15 residues. Losses at the gene ends were 3 bases for V and 5 bases for J; bases not matched to a gene: 6. As DNA, the CDR3 is TGTGCCAGCAGCGGTAGCGGGGGGGCACTTGAGACCCAGTACTTC. It yields the protein CASSGSGGALETQYF.

The chain couples TRBV6-5 to TRBJ2-7; 10 bases are shared with TRBD2. Trimming took 8 bases from V and 3 from J; bases not matched to a gene: 7. The CDR3 runs 14 residues. Germline CDR1 MNHEY, CDR2 SVGAGI. The CDR3 DNA reads as TGTGCCAGCTCATTAGCGGGGGGCGACTACGAGCAGTACTTC. This gives the protein CASSLAGGDYEQYF.

The V call is TRBV2, the J call TRBJ1-2; D remains ambiguous. The CDR3 runs to 13 residues. Germline CDR1 SNHLY, CDR2 FYNNEI. The V end was cut by 6 bases, the J end by 8 bases, with 16 bases between. CDR3 bases: TGTGCCAGCAGCCGTGGGCCCCAAGGCGGCTACACCTTC. Translation gives CASSRGPQGGYTF. Variable domain in full (rest from reference TRBV2 and TRBJ1-2): EPEVTQTPSHQVTQMGQEVILRCVPISNHLYFYWYRQILGQKVEFLVSFYNNEISEKSEIFDDQFSVERPDGSNFTLKIRSTKLEDSAMYFCASSRGPQGGYTFGSGTRLTVV.

A remark on this clone: It is unclear where the CDR3 begins or ends on the DNA, so no DNA is shown, and the CDR3 is as TCRdb lists it. The chain links TRBV27 to TRBJ2-3; the table's D call, TRBD1, has no DNA check behind it. With termini counted, the CDR3 has 15 amino acids. Germline V CDR1 and CDR2: MNHEY, SMNVEV (reference sequence). The CDR3 is CASSFRARGADTQYF.

The genes are TRBV11-2 and TRBJ2-7, with no clear D. The germline CDR1 and CDR2 sequences are SGHAT and FQNNGV. The CDR3 is 13 residues long. Trimming removed 3 bases at V and 3 bases at J, with 9 bases between. CDR3 DNA sequence: TGTGCCAGCAGCTTCGGAGCCAGCTACGAGCAGTACTTC. Its protein product is CASSFGASYEQYF.

This chain links TRBV5-1 with TRBJ2-5; D is possibly TRBD2 (6 bases). Germline V lookup: CDR1 SGHRS, CDR2 YFSETQ. Trimming pared 3 bases from V and 5 bases from J, leaving 11 bases between. The CDR3 is 13 residues long. For the CDR3, the DNA is TGCGCCAGCAGCTCGGAGGGTTCGGAGACCCAGTACTTC. This encodes CASSSEGSETQYF.

The CDR3 is CASSWDRGRGGYTF. The CDR3, as DNA: TGTGCCAGCAGCTGGGACAGGGGGCGAGGTGGCTACACCTTC. J is TRBJ1-2 and V is TRBV6-5; 12 positions match TRBD1. This CDR3 comprises 14 residues. Germline V gene data show CDR1 as MNHEY and CDR2 as SVGAGI. Trimming cost V 6 bases and J 7 bases; bases outside gene matches: 6.

The V gene is TRBV19, the J gene TRBJ1-5, with a weak D call TRBD1 (5 bases). The V end was cut by 7 bases, the J end by 3 bases, with 16 bases between. The CDR3 is made up of 15 amino acids. CDR1 is LNHDA, CDR2 SQIVND, per germline (reference sequence). The CDR3 is CASTLGGDPNQPQHF. The CDR3 DNA is TGTGCCAGTACCCTGGGGGGGGACCCCAATCAGCCCCAGCATTTT.

The DNA for the CDR3 is TGCGCCAGCAGCCAAGGATTATCGTTGTCGGAGTATGGCTACACCTTC. Translation gives CASSQGLSLSEYGYTF. The chain carries TRBV4-1 and TRBJ1-2, with D uncertain. V lost 1 base and J 5 bases, leaving 17 bases between the germline ends. The germline CDR1 and CDR2 sequences are MGHRA and YSYEKL. This CDR3 contains 16 residues.